The T cell receptor beta chain described here comes from a study of T cell repertoires in cytomegalovirus infection. The overall study: The authors used CMV epitopes that were HLA-C-restricted (recently identified) and HLA-B-restricted (well studied). Public TCR beta signatures were indicative of both CMV infection and a matching HLA type.

The V segment lost 5 bases and the J segment 5 bases; nucleotides outside the gene matches: 8. In germline, CDR1 is SGHTA, CDR2 FQGNSA. The CDR3 length is 15 residues. Using its own MiXCR run on the reads, TCRdb lists one record per CDR3 protein. The sample carries about 280,000 distinct CDR3 sequences, under 25% recorded once. General study findings and limits: Identification of carriers of CMV plus the relevant HLA was achieved through cumulative public TCR beta family frequency. The ex vivo response showed dominance by HLA-C-restricted CMV-specific TCR beta clonotypes.

This clonotype was detected many times. Its antigen remains unknown. The source material was cultured PBMCs, sampled from culture after CMV antigen stimulation. This chain connects TRBV7-2 to TRBJ2-1, with 8 bases lining up with TRBD2. This TCR came from a human donor in good health (CMV status not recorded). Some clones in this sample may be carry-over from other donors' samples. The CDR3 DNA reads as TGTGCCAGCAGCGCACTAGCGGCGATAAACAATGAGCAGTTCTTC. Translation gives CASSALAAINNEQFF.